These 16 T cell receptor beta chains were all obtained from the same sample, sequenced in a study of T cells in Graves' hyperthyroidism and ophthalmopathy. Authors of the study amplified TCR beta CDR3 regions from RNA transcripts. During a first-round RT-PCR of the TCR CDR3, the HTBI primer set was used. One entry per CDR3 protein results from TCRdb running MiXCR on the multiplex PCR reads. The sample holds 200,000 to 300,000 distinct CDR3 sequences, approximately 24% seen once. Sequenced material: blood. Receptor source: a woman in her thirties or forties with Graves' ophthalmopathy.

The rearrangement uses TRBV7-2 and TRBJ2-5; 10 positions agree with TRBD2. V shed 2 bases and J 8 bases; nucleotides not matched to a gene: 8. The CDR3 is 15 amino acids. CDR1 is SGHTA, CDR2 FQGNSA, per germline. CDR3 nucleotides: TGTGCCAGCAGCTTAAGTGCGGCTAGCGGGAGTACCCAGTACTTC. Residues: CASSLSAASGSTQYF.

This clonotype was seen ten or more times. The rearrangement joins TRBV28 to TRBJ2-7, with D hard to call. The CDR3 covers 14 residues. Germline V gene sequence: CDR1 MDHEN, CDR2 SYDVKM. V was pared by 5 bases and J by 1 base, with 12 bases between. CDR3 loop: CASSDLTVSYEQYF. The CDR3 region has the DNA TGTGCCAGCAGTGACTTGACTGTATCCTACGAGCAGTACTTC.

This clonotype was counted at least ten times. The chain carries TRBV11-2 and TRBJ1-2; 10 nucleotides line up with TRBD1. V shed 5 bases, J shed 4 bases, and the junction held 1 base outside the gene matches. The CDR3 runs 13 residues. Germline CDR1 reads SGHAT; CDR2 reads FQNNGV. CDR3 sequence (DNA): TGTGCCAGCAGCGGGGACAGGGGCTATGGCTACACCTTC. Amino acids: CASSGDRGYGYTF.

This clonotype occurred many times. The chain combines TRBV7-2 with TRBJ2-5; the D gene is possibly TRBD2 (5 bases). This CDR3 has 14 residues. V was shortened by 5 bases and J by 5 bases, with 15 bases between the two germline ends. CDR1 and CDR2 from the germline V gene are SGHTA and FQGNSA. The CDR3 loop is CASSGLGSRETQYF. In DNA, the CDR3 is TGTGCCAGCAGCGGACTGGGGTCCAGGGAGACCCAGTACTTC.

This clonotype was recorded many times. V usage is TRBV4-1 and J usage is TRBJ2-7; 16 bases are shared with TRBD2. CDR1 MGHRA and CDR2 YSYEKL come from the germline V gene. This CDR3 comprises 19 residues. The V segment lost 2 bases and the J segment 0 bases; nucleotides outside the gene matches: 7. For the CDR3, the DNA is TGCGCCAGCAGCCAAATCGTGGGACTAGCGGGAGGGGGCTCCTACGAGCAGTACTTC. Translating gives CASSQIVGLAGGGSYEQYF.

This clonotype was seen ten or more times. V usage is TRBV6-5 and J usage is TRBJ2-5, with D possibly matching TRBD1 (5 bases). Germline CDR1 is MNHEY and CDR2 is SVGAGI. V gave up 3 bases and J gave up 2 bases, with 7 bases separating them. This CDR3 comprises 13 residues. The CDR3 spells CASSYQGQETQYF. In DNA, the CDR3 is TGTGCCAGCAGTTATCAGGGACAAGAGACCCAGTACTTC.

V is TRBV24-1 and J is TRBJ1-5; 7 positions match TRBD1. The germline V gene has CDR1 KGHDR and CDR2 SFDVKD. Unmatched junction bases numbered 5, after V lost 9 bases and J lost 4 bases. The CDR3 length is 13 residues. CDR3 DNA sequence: TGTGCCACCGGGGCAGGGGGTAATCAGCCCCAGCATTTT. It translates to CATGAGGNQPQHF.

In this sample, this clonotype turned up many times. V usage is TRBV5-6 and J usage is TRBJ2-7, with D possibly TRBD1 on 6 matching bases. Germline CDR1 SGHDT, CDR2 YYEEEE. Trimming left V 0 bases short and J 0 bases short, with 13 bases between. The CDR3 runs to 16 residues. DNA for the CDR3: TGTGCCAGCAGCTTGGGGACAACAGGGTACTCCTACGAGCAGTACTTC. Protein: CASSLGTTGYSYEQYF.

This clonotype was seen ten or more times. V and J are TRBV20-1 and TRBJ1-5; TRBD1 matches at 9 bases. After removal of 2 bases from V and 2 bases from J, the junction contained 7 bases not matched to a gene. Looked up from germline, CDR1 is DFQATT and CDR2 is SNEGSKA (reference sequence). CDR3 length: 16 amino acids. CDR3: CSARMTGGVGNQPQHF. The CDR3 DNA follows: TGCAGTGCTAGAATGACAGGGGGAGTCGGCAATCAGCCCCAGCATTTT.

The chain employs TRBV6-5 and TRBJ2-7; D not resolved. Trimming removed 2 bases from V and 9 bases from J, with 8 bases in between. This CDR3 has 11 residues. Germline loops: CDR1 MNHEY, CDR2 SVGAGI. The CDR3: CASSYDVGQYF. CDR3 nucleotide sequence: TGTGCCAGCAGTTACGACGTCGGGCAGTACTTC.

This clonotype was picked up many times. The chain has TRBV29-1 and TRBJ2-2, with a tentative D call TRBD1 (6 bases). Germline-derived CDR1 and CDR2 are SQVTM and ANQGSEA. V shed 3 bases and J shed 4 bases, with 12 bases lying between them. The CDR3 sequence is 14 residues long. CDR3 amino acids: CSVEGDRLTGELFF. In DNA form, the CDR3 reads TGCAGCGTTGAGGGCGACAGGCTCACCGGGGAGCTGTTTTTT.

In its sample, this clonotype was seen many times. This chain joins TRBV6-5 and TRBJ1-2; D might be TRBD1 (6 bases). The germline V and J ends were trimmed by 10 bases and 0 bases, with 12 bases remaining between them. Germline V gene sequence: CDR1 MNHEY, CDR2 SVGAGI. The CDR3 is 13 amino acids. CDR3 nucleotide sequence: TGTGCCACCCGACAGGAAGCTAACTATGGCTACACCTTC. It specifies CATRQEANYGYTF.

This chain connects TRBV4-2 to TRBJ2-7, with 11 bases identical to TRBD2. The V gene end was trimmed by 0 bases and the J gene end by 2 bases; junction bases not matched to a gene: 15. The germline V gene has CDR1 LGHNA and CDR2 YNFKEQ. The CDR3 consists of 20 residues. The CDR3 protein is CASSQEALGSGRVLPYEQYF. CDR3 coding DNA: TGTGCCAGCAGCCAAGAGGCTTTGGGTAGCGGGAGGGTCCTACCCTACGAGCAGTACTTC.

In nucleotides, the CDR3 is TGTGCCAGCAGCCAGGACGTCGCCACTCAGGCCCAGTACTTC. Protein sequence: CASSQDVATQAQYF. This chain links TRBV7-2 with TRBJ2-5; no firm D call. The CDR3 sequence is 14 residues long. The V gene's germline CDR1 is SGHTA and CDR2 FQGNSA. Trimming took 5 bases from V and 9 from J, leaving 19 bases between them.

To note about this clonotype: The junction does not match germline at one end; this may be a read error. The CDR3 is CAISWGYGYIF. The CDR3 nucleotides are TGTGCCATCAGTTGGGGCTATGGCTACATCTTC. The J gene is TRBJ1-2, the V gene TRBV6-5; D is perhaps TRBD1 (5 bases). Germline V CDR1 and CDR2: MNHEY, SVGAGI. This CDR3 is built from 11 residues.

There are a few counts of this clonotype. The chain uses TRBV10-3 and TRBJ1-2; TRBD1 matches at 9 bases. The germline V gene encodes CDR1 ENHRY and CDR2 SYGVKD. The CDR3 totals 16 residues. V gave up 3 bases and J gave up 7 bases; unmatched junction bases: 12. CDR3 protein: CAISDLLPGQGFGYTF. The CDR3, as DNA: TGTGCCATCAGTGACTTACTACCGGGACAGGGTTTTGGCTACACCTTC.